This T cell receptor (beta chain) was recovered during a study of monozygotic twins with inflammatory bowel disease. CDR3 length: 17 amino acids. Per the germline V gene, CDR1 is SGHNT and CDR2 is YYREEE (reference sequence). From its re-call of the 5' RACE reads, TCRdb lists each CDR3 protein once, without DNA. Its table records roughly 300,000 distinct CDR3 sequences. This clonotype was obtained from a human donor with ulcerative colitis or Crohn's disease, or a healthy co-twin of an affected twin (not recorded which). The rearrangement links TRBV5-4 to TRBJ2-6; the TCRdb call, TRBD1, lacks DNA for checking. Specimen: blood. CDR3 region: CASSLAEGGFGANVLTF.